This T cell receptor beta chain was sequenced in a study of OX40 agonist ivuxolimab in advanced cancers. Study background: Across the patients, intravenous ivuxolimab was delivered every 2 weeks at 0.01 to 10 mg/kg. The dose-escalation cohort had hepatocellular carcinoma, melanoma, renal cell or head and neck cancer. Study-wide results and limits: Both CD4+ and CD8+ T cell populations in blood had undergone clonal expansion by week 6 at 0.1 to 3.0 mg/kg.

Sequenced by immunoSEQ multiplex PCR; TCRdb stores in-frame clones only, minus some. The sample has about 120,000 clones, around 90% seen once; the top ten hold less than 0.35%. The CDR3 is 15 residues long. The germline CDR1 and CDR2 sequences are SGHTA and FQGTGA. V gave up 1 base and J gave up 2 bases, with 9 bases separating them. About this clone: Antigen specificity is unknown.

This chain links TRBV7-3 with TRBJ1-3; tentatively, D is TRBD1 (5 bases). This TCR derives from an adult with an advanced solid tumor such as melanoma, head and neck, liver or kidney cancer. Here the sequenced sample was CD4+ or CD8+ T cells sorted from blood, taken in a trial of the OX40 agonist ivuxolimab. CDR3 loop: CASSLNGAAGNTIYF. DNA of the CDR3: TGTGCCAGCAGCTTAAACGGGGCTGCTGGAAACACCATATATTTT.